This TCR beta chain emerged from a study of PD-L1 blockade in urothelial cancer. Study-level information: Blood analysis occurred 3 weeks (second dose) and 6 weeks after treatment start.

Time point described: pretreatment peripheral blood. It was locally advanced or metastatic urothelial carcinoma that patients had. There are 15 residues in the CDR3. The germline gives CDR1 ENHRY, CDR2 SYGVKD. V lost 7 bases, J lost 5 bases, and 12 bases stayed unmatched. Profiled with immunoSEQ multiplex PCR; TCRdb holds only in-frame clones, not every one. This repertoire shows roughly 100,000 clones, 89% found once; its top ten account for roughly 0.97%. The sequencing used PBMCs, collected around atezolizumab (anti-PD-L1) treatment. This sequence was found in a woman of 80 years or more with urothelial cancer. The chain joins TRBV10-3 to TRBJ1-1, with 8 bases fitting TRBD1. The DNA for the CDR3 is TGTGCCATCACCAGAGGACAGGGAGGGGCAACTGAAGCTTTCTTT. Its translation is CAITRGQGGATEAFF.